This T cell receptor (beta chain) was identified during a study of T cells after yellow fever vaccination. This clonotype has at least ten counts. V lost 2 bases, J lost 7 bases, and 8 bases stayed unmatched. Per germline, CDR1 KGHSH and CDR2 LQKENI. This CDR3 region has 16 residues. MiXCR was run by TCRdb on the 5' RACE reads, yielding one entry per CDR3 protein. Of more than 15,000 distinct CDR3 sequences in the sample, about 4% were seen once. The receptor's source is a man aged 30-40 years who received the YFV17D yellow fever vaccine. The sequencing used PBMCs, either bulk or a sorted T-cell subset (CD4+, CD8+, memory, or dextramer-sorted; not recorded which), collected 15 days after the yellow fever booster vaccination. The V and J genes are TRBV18 and TRBJ1-6; 7 bases map to TRBD1. The CDR3 region is CASSPEGAGGNSPLHF. CDR3 DNA sequence: TGTGCCAGCTCACCAGAGGGGGCTGGGGGAAATTCACCCCTCCACTTT.